Listed below are T cell receptor beta chains from one sample, sequenced in a study of blood T cell repertoires in COVID-19. Profiled with immunoSEQ multiplex PCR; TCRdb holds only in-frame clones, not every one. The top ten clones hold 0.75% to 0.85% of a sample with some 450,000 clones, 85% to 90% of them seen once. The specimen sequenced was peripheral blood. The origin of the receptors is a man between 18 and 29 years old with COVID-19, enrolled during active disease. CDR3s include the opening cysteine and the closing phenylalanine or tryptophan. A D gene is named only where the DNA matches it firmly. Size is stated for part of the rows, as once, few or many counts, or as a class when the clone is expanded.

size,length,J,D,V,CDR3,DNA
-,17,TRBJ2-3,TRBD2,TRBV5-4,CASSTGLAGIRTDTQYF,TGTGCCAGCAGCACGGGACTAGCGGGTATTCGCACAGATACGCAGTATTTT
once,18,TRBJ1-6,TRBD1,TRBV5-5,CASSFWDSGTGVDSPLHF,TGTGCCAGCAGCTTTTGGGACTCCGGGACAGGGGTTGATTCACCCCTCCACTTT
-,14,TRBJ2-1,-,TRBV21-1,CAMKSGEGGNEQFF,TGTGCCATGAAAAGCGGGGAAGGAGGCAATGAGCAGTTCTTC
few,14,TRBJ1-4,-,TRBV7-9,CASSLVRGNEKLFF,TGTGCCAGCAGCTTAGTGCGGGGAAATGAAAAACTGTTTTTT
-,14,TRBJ1-1,-,TRBV5-8,CASSNRLGNTEAFF,TGTGCCAGCAGCAACAGGTTAGGGAACACTGAAGCTTTCTTT
once,15,TRBJ2-3,TRBD2,TRBV29-1,CSVVLAGASTDTQYF,TGCAGCGTTGTCCTAGCGGGGGCTAGCACAGATACGCAGTATTTT
-,13,TRBJ2-5,-,TRBV7-2,CASSDPSYETQYF,TGTGCCAGCAGCGACCCTAGTTATGAGACCCAGTACTTC
-,17,TRBJ2-3,-,TRBV5-4,CASSLALGGPSTDTQYF,TGTGCCAGCAGCTTGGCCTTAGGAGGGCCAAGCACAGATACGCAGTATTTT
-,15,TRBJ1-2,-,TRBV5-1,CASSLVGQTIDGYTF,TGCGCCAGCAGCTTGGTCGGACAGACCATAGATGGCTACACCTTC
-,15,TRBJ2-2,TRBD2,TRBV13,CASSLGRETGGELFF,TGTGCCAGCAGTTTAGGGCGGGAGACGGGCGGGGAGCTGTTTTTT
-,14,TRBJ2-2,TRBD1,TRBV10-3,CAIPGQGVTGELFF,TGTGCCATCCCGGGACAGGGTGTCACCGGGGAGCTGTTTTTT
once,14,TRBJ1-2,-,TRBV7-9,CASRPSGEIRGYTF,TGTGCCAGCAGACCCAGCGGGGAGATAAGGGGCTACACCTTC
once,13,TRBJ2-7,-,TRBV6-5,CASSTLDYREQYF,TGTGCCAGCAGTACGCTGGACTATCGGGAGCAGTACTTC
few,15,TRBJ2-3,-,TRBV19,CASSPITGFTDTQYF,TGTGCCAGTAGTCCCATTACAGGCTTCACAGATACGCAGTATTTT
-,18,TRBJ2-3,TRBD1,TRBV5-4,CASSITYGRRGRPDTQYF,TGTGCCAGCAGCATCACGTATGGACGCAGGGGGCGCCCAGATACGCAGTATTTT
-,15,TRBJ1-3,-,TRBV4-1,CASSQDGGYGNTIYF,TGCGCCAGCAGCCAAGATGGAGGGTACGGAAACACCATATATTTT
-,15,TRBJ2-1,TRBD2,TRBV29-1,CSVFGRTSGYNEQFF,TGCAGCGTTTTTGGAAGGACTAGCGGTTACAATGAGCAGTTCTTC
once,18,TRBJ2-1,TRBD1,TRBV7-8,CASSLVGQAWGPYNEQFF,TGTGCCAGCAGCTTAGTCGGACAGGCTTGGGGTCCCTACAATGAGCAGTTCTTC
-,15,TRBJ1-5,-,TRBV5-6,CASSSETVKLGPQHF,TGTGCCAGCAGCTCGGAGACAGTGAAATTGGGCCCCCAGCATTTT
-,14,TRBJ2-7,-,TRBV10-1,CASSEVGRNYEQYF,TGCGCCAGCAGTGAGGTAGGGAGAAACTACGAGCAGTACTTC
few,11,TRBJ1-1,-,TRBV3-1/TRBV3-2,CATRGGTEAFF,TGTGCCACGAGGGGGGGCACTGAAGCTTTCTTT
-,13,TRBJ2-7,TRBD1,TRBV5-4,CASSYRGSYEQYF,TGTGCCAGCAGCTACAGGGGTTCCTACGAGCAGTACTTC
-,14,TRBJ2-1,-,TRBV6-5,CASRDGGRYNEQFF,TGTGCCAGCAGAGATGGAGGCCGCTACAATGAGCAGTTCTTC
-,12,TRBJ2-7,-,TRBV2,CASSLPLSEQYF,TGTGCCAGCAGTCTTCCCCTGTCCGAGCAGTACTTC
-,15,TRBJ2-5,-,TRBV7-9,CASSPPVGGQETQYF,TGTGCCAGCAGCCCACCCGTGGGGGGCCAAGAGACCCAGTACTTC
-,10,TRBJ1-1,-,TRBV20-1,CSARGLEAFF,TGCAGTGCTAGAGGTCTTGAAGCTTTCTTT
-,14,TRBJ1-2,TRBD1,TRBV19,CASSTDRVNYGYTF,TGTGCCAGTAGTACGGACAGGGTCAACTATGGCTACACCTTC
-,15,TRBJ2-5,-,TRBV27,CASSPTRTVQETQYF,TGTGCCAGCAGTCCCACTCGGACAGTCCAAGAGACCCAGTACTTC
-,13,TRBJ1-2,TRBD1,TRBV12-3/TRBV12-4,CASIPRPGQNYTF,TGTGCCAGCATCCCTCGTCCGGGACAGAACTACACCTTC
-,20,TRBJ1-1,-,TRBV3-1/TRBV3-2,CASSQDVTPPSGFMNTEAFF,TGTGCCAGCAGCCAAGATGTGACCCCCCCTTCAGGGTTCATGAACACTGAAGCTTTCTTT
-,11,TRBJ1-2,-,TRBV12-3/TRBV12-4,CASSIRYGYTF,TGTGCCAGCAGCATTAGATATGGCTACACCTTC
-,14,TRBJ2-6,-,TRBV27,CASSFGPGANVLTF,TGTGCCAGCAGTTTTGGGCCCGGGGCCAACGTCCTGACTTTC
once,16,TRBJ2-6,-,TRBV5-5,CASSLLRESGANVLTF,TGTGCCAGCAGCTTGTTGAGGGAATCTGGGGCCAACGTCCTGACTTTC
once,13,TRBJ2-1,-,TRBV5-6,CASSLLESAEQFF,TGTGCCAGCAGCTTGCTAGAATCGGCTGAGCAGTTCTTC
many,15,TRBJ2-5,-,TRBV7-6,CASSLASRDGETQYF,TGTGCCAGCAGCTTAGCGTCCAGGGATGGTGAGACCCAGTACTTC
-,13,TRBJ2-2,-,TRBV12-3/TRBV12-4,CASRKTGTGELFF,TGTGCCAGCAGAAAAACGGGAACCGGGGAGCTGTTTTTT
-,16,TRBJ2-1,TRBD2,TRBV24-1,CATSDETSGPYNEQFF,TGTGCCACCAGTGATGAGACTAGCGGACCCTACAATGAGCAGTTCTTC